One T cell receptor beta chain is described in this entry. Its antigen remains unidentified. It has no much larger one-base neighbor in the sample; base qualities were not kept. The immunoSEQ Assay, a bias-controlled multiplex PCR, was used to amplify TCRbeta CDR3 regions from genomic DNA. The original methods were these. Within the assay, amplification of reference gene primers was used to estimate how many nucleated cells each sample contained. To quantify the absolute abundance of each unique TCRbeta CDR3 rearrangement, sequence reads were collapsed and filtered. For each sample, productive Simpson clonality was calculated by taking the square root of Simpson's diversity index across productive rearrangements. Entries here come from immuneACCESS through TCRdb and include only in-frame sequences with V and J called. Some clones fail to appear in such tables; in the studies checked, an unresolved V gene covers under half of the shortfall, and the cause of the remainder is unknown. V, J and clone size were drawn from that table, and D and trimming were deduced from the DNA. Across this sample there are 300,000 to 350,000 clones, with 80% to 95% seen only once. The ten largest clonotypes hold around 6.8% of the sample.

These data belong to a study of blood T cell repertoires in COVID-19 (dated by TCRdb to 2018 to 2020). Regarding the research as a whole: Samples from collaborators originated in the United States, Italy and Spain and spanned both the acute and convalescent phases of COVID-19. The prospective study material was composed of cDNA or gDNA derived from T cells, B-cell-depleted T cells, or PBMCs. The dataset comprised deeply sampled blood TCRbeta repertoires from subjects exposed to, actively infected with, or recovered from COVID-19. The repertoires were released in a freely available public database meant as a resource for research on the immune response to SARS-CoV-2. The samples were drawn from two sources: the first 160 participants of the ongoing ImmuneRACE study, and 950 to 1,500 subjects contributed by 6 global collaborators. Sample metadata almost always included a de-identified subject ID, COVID-19 status, age in years and sex. Where HLA class I and class II types were available, the types were taken from metadata supplied by the sample provider, not from assay-based typing. Overall results and qualifications from the work: Clinical and demographic metadata were provided uncurated, with the amount varying by source and participant.

In Seattle, one collaborating source enrolled patients while the infection was active and tracked those patients longitudinally over the course of disease. The collaborating institutions used their own protocols to collect whole blood in K2EDTA tubes. For TCRbeta analysis, collaborators shipped samples as frozen whole blood, isolated PBMCs, or DNA extracted from either of those sample types. The germline V gene encodes CDR1 GTSNPN and CDR2 SVGIG (reference sequence). Its CDR3 holds 13 amino acids, cysteine through phenylalanine. CDR3 DNA only is kept here, 39 bases in frame from base 1. V is shortened by 2 bases, J by 5 bases, and the region joining them spans 12 bases.

Sequencing was carried out using peripheral blood. This receptor chain uses TRBV30 and TRBJ1-1; tentative D gene TRBD1, with 6 bases matching. The TCR originated in a woman in her twenties or thirties with COVID-19, enrolled during active disease. The DNA sequence is TGTGCCTGGAGTTTGGACAGTGGGACTGAAGCTTTCTTT. Its product reads: CAWSLDSGTEAFF.